The rows below give T cell receptor beta chains drawn from one sample of a study of T cell responses to AZD1222 COVID-19 vaccine. The protocol was immunoSEQ multiplex PCR, while the TCRdb copy is restricted to in-frame clones and leaves out a portion. The table has some 180,000 clones, around 94% seen once. The material sequenced was peripheral blood, taken on day 0 of AZD1222 vaccination. These receptors were taken from an adult in good health. Both conserved end residues are part of each CDR3. The order of the fields is D gene, J gene, CDR3 length, V gene, clone size, CDR3 protein, CDR3 DNA. A D gene is named only where the DNA matches it firmly. Size is stated for part of the rows, as once, few or many counts, or as a class when the clone is expanded.

. TRBJ1-3 13 TRBV23-1 . CASSLTAGNTIYF TGCGCCAGCAGTCTTACAGCTGGAAACACCATATATTTT
. TRBJ1-1 14 TRBV5-1 . CASSSVGGAAEAFF TGCGCCAGCAGCTCCGTCGGGGGGGCGGCTGAAGCTTTCTTT
. TRBJ1-2 13 TRBV19 . CASSKIPNYGYTF TGTGCCAGTAGTAAAATACCGAACTATGGCTACACCTTC
. TRBJ1-1 18 TRBV11-3 . CASSLESAESYKNTEAFF TGTGCCAGCAGCTTAGAGTCGGCAGAGTCCTATAAGAACACTGAAGCTTTCTTT
. TRBJ1-3 18 TRBV29-1 . CSVEVPLGRVTSGNTIYF TGCAGCGTTGAAGTACCACTCGGGAGGGTAACCTCTGGAAACACCATATATTTT
. TRBJ2-3 14 TRBV18 . CASSPGHSTDTQYF TGTGCCAGCTCCCCGGGACACAGCACAGATACGCAGTATTTT
TRBD1 TRBJ1-1 15 TRBV6-4 . CASNGTGAMNTEAFF TGTGCCAGCAACGGGACAGGGGCCATGAACACTGAAGCTTTCTTT
. TRBJ1-5 14 TRBV29-1 . CSATVRDSNQPQHF TGCAGCGCGACTGTCAGGGATAGCAATCAGCCCCAGCATTTT
. TRBJ1-4 13 TRBV30 once CAWSRQGNEKLFF TGTGCCTGGAGTAGGCAGGGGAATGAAAAACTGTTTTTT
. TRBJ1-5 11 TRBV6-2/TRBV6-3 . CASSTLGPQHF TGTGCCAGCAGTACCCTTGGGCCCCAGCATTTT
. TRBJ1-1 16 TRBV5-1 . CASSSGPSRGGPEAFF TGCGCCAGCAGCTCCGGCCCCAGCAGGGGTGGCCCTGAAGCTTTCTTT
. TRBJ2-1 14 TRBV5-8 . CASRGRGSYNEQFF TGTGCCAGTAGAGGCAGAGGGTCCTACAATGAGCAGTTCTTC
TRBD2 TRBJ2-4 16 TRBV5-4 . CASSLADSGGFIIQYF TGTGCCAGCAGCTTGGCCGATAGCGGGGGGTTTATCATTCAGTACTTC